The subject of this entry is one T cell receptor (beta chain). Trimming pared 2 bases from V and 4 bases from J, leaving 12 bases between. Germline assignment: CDR1 MNHEY and CDR2 SVGAGI. There are 15 residues in the CDR3. Production of TCR cDNA was by 5'RACE template switching, which also added a universal primer site and UMIs. TCRdb recomputed calls from the 5' RACE reads with MiXCR, one row per CDR3 protein. The data hold over 65,000 distinct CDR3 sequences, with more than 10% observed a single time. This entry comes from a study of T cells after yellow fever vaccination. Notes on the study in general: Compared with primary, the secondary response was weaker and peaked at day 5, not 15. Post-booster repertoires again held most primary-vaccination clones (about 96% CD4, roughly 90% CD8). Of the clonotypes, a small share occurred in both CD4 and CD8 compartments.

This chain connects TRBV6-5 to TRBJ1-5; a possible D gene is TRBD1 (5 bases). Material: CD8+ T cells not binding an NS4B(214-222) dextramer, sorted from PBMCs, obtained roughly 20 days after the first yellow fever vaccination. This TCR came from a man between 18 and 35 years old who received the YFV17D yellow fever vaccine. The CDR3 is CASSYQIGQNQPQHF. The CDR3 DNA reads TGTGCCAGCAGTTACCAGATTGGACAAAATCAGCCCCAGCATTTT.